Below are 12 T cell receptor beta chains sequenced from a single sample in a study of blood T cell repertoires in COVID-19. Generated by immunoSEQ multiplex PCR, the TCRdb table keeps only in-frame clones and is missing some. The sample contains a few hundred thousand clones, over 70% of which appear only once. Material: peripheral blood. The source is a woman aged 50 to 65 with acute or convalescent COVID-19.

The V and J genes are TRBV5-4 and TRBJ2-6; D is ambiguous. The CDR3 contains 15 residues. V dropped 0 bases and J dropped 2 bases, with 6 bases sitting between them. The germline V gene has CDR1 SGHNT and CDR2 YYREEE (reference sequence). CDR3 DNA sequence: TGTGCCAGCAGCTTGGTCCTAGCTGGGGCCAACGTCCTGACTTTC. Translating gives CASSLVLAGANVLTF.

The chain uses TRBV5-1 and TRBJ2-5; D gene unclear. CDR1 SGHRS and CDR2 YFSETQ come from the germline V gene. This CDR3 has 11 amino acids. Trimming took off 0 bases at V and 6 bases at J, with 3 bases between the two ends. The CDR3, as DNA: TGCGCCAGCAGCTTGGAGCAGACCCAGTACTTC. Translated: CASSLEQTQYF.

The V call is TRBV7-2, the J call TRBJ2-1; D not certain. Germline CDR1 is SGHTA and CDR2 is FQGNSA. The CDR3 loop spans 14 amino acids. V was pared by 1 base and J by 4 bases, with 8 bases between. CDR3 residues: CASSLVGRYNEQFF. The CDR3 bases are TGTGCCAGCAGCTTAGTTGGCAGATACAATGAGCAGTTCTTC.

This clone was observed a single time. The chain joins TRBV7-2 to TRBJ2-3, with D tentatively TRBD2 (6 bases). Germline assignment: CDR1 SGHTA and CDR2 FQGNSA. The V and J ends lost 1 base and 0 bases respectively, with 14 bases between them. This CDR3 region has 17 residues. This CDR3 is CASSLGGVGTSTDTQYF. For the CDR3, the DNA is TGTGCCAGCAGCTTAGGTGGAGTCGGGACTAGCACAGATACGCAGTATTTT.

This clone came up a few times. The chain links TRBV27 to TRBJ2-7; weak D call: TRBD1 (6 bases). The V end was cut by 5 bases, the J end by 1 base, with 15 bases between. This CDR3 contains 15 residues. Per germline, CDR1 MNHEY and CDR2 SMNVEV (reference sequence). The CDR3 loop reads CASSPGQIASYEQYF. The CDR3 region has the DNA TGTGCCAGCAGTCCGGGACAAATCGCTTCCTACGAGCAGTACTTC.

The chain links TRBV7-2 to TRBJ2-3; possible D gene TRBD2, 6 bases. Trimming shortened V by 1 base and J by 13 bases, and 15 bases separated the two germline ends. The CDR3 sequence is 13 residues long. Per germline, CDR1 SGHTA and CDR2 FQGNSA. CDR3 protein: CASSLVPGEKEYF. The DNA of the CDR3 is TGTGCCAGCAGCTTAGTTCCGGGAGAGAAGGAGTATTTT. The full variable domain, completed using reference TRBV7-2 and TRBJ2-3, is GAGVSQSPSNKVTEKGKDVELRCDPISGHTALYWYRQSLGQGLEFLIYFQGNSAPDKSGLPSDRFSAERTGGSVSTLTIQRTQQEDSAVYLCASSLVPGEKEYFGPGTRLTVL.

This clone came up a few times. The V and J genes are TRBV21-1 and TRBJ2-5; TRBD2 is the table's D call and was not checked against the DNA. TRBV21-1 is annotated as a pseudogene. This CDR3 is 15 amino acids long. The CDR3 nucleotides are TGTGCCAGCAGCAAGGCCAGGGAGGTAGTCGAGACCCAGTACTTC. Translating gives CASSKAREVVETQYF.

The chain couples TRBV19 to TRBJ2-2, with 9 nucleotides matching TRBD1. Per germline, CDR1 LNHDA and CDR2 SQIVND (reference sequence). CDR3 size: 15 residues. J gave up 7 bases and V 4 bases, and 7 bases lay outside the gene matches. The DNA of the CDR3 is TGTGCCAGTAGTAGAGAACAGGGGGCGGTCGGGGAGCTGTTTTTT. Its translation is CASSREQGAVGELFF.

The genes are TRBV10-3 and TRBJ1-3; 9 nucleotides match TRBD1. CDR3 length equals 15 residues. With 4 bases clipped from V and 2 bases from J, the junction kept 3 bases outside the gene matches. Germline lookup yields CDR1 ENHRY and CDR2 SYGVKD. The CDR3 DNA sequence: TGTGCCATCAGTGCTACAGGGGGCACTGGAAACACCATATATTTT. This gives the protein CAISATGGTGNTIYF.

CDR3 sequence reads: CASSPGLAGEQFF. The CDR3 DNA reads as TGTGCCAGCAGCCCCGGGCTAGCTGGTGAGCAGTTCTTC. The V and J genes are TRBV11-3 and TRBJ2-1; possible D gene TRBD2, 5 bases. This CDR3 has 13 amino acids. CDR1 is SGHNT, CDR2 YENEEA, per germline. With 5 bases removed from V and 9 bases from J, the gap between germline ends came to 14 bases.

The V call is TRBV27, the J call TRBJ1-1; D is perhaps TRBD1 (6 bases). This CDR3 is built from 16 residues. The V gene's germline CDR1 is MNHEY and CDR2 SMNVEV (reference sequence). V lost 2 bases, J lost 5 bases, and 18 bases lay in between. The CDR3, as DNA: TGTGCCAGCAGTTTAGGGAAGGGGGGGGCACGGACTGAAGCTTTCTTT. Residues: CASSLGKGGARTEAFF.

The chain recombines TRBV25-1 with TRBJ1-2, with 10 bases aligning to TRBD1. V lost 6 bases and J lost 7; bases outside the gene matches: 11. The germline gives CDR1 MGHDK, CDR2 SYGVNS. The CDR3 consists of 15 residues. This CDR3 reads CASSPPAGQGSGYTF. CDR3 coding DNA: TGTGCCAGCAGCCCACCGGCGGGACAGGGGTCTGGCTACACCTTC.